One and the same sample provided the 11 T cell receptor beta chains below, sequenced in a study of T cell repertoires in cytomegalovirus infection. From the reads, TCRdb called clonotypes with MiXCR, one entry per CDR3 protein. This table holds around 210,000 distinct CDR3 sequences, around 6.2% found once. The sample taken for sequencing was PBMCs. The receptors stem from a human donor in good health (CMV status not recorded). Some clones in this sample may be carry-over from other donors' samples.

Ten or more counts support this clonotype. The J gene is TRBJ1-4, the V gene TRBV6-2 or TRBV6-3, with no clear D. Germline V gene data show CDR1 as MNHEY and CDR2 as SVGEGT. This CDR3 has 15 residues. V lost 6 bases and J 0 bases, leaving 11 bases between the germline ends. CDR3 sequence: CASRPTPATNEKLFF. The CDR3 DNA follows: TGTGCCAGCAGGCCAACTCCCGCAACTAATGAAAAACTGTTTTTT.

A word on this clonotype: A clone one base away is much larger, so this may be a read error. CDR3 sequence (DNA): TGCAGCGTTGCCCAGACCCCTACAGGGTTGAACACTCAAGCTTTCTTT. This encodes CSVAQTPTGLNTQAFF. V and J are TRBV29-1 and TRBJ1-1; D is possibly TRBD1 (6 bases). The germline V gene encodes CDR1 SQVTM and CDR2 ANQGSEA. This CDR3 has 16 amino acids.

This clonotype was seen ten or more times. V usage is TRBV28 and J usage is TRBJ2-7; tentative D call: TRBD1 (6 bases). Germline V CDR1 and CDR2: MDHEN, SYDVKM. The CDR3 spans 15 residues. V dropped 2 bases and J dropped 1 base, with 12 bases sitting between them. The CDR3, as DNA: TGTGCCAGCAGTTTAAGGGGGACACCTTCCTACGAGCAGTACTTC. Residues: CASSLRGTPSYEQYF.

This clonotype was recorded many times. The V gene is TRBV6-2 or TRBV6-3, the J gene TRBJ1-1, with 10 bases that match TRBD1. V lost 2 bases to trimming and J lost 0 bases; unmatched junction nucleotides: 9. This CDR3 is 18 amino acids long. The germline gives CDR1 MNHEY, CDR2 SVGEGT. The CDR3 sequence: CASSYLAGTGVMNTEAFF. The CDR3 nucleotides read TGTGCCAGCAGTTACCTTGCCGGGACAGGGGTCATGAACACTGAAGCTTTCTTT.

This clonotype was detected ten times or more. The chain recombines TRBV7-9 with TRBJ1-3; D may be TRBD1 (5 bases). The CDR3 spans 15 residues. The germline V and J ends were trimmed by 1 base and 4 bases, with 11 bases remaining between them. Germline loops: CDR1 SEHNR, CDR2 FQNEAQ (reference sequence). The chain's CDR3 is CASSLGPGSGNTIYF. CDR3 nucleotide sequence: TGTGCCAGCAGCTTAGGCCCAGGGTCCGGAAACACCATATATTTT.

The table lists this clonotype with many counts. This chain joins TRBV20-1 and TRBJ1-3; 7 bases are shared with TRBD1. This CDR3 is 20 amino acids long. Germline values: CDR1 DFQATT, CDR2 SNEGSKA (reference sequence). V shed 2 bases and J 2 bases; nucleotides not matched to a gene: 21. CDR3 nucleotide sequence: TGCAGTGCTAGAATTCATGTCAGGACAGGATATACTTTGGCTGGAAACACCATATATTTT. Translated, it gives CSARIHVRTGYTLAGNTIYF.

The chain couples TRBV28 to TRBJ1-6; TRBD1 is a possible D gene (5 bases). CDR3 length: 14 amino acids. V was cut by 7 bases and J by 4 bases, with 11 bases left in between. The V gene's germline CDR1 is MDHEN and CDR2 SYDVKM. CDR3 nucleotide sequence: TGTGCCAGCATGGGGGGGGAGTATAATTCACCCCTCCACTTT. Translation gives CASMGGEYNSPLHF.

The V gene is TRBV4-3, the J gene TRBJ2-2; D perhaps matches TRBD2 (5 bases). CDR1 and CDR2 from the germline V gene are LGHNA and YSLEER. The V end lost 0 bases, the J end lost 3 bases, and 11 bases lay between the germline ends. There are 16 residues in the CDR3. The CDR3 here is CASSQDPGTYTGELFF. The DNA for the CDR3 is TGCGCCAGCAGCCAAGATCCGGGAACTTACACCGGGGAGCTGTTTTTT.

This clonotype has a handful of counts. The chain couples TRBV20-1 to TRBJ1-4; D might be TRBD1 (5 bases). V gave up 5 bases and J gave up 4 bases, with 14 bases separating them. CDR1 and CDR2 from the germline V gene are DFQATT and SNEGSKA (reference sequence). The length of the CDR3 is 14 residues. CDR3 coding DNA: TGCAGTGCTCCAATCTACCAGGGTAATGAAAAACTGTTTTTT. This codes for CSAPIYQGNEKLFF.

This clonotype was detected ten times or more. The chain employs TRBV7-2 and TRBJ1-2; D is possibly TRBD1 (6 bases). The ends were cut back, 4 bases at V and 4 bases at J, with 16 bases in the middle. This CDR3 contains 15 residues. The germline V gene has CDR1 SGHTA and CDR2 FQGNSA. As DNA, the CDR3 is TGTGCCAGCAGCTCCTCGGACAGCACCTTCTATGGCTACACCTTC. Protein product: CASSSSDSTFYGYTF.

In this sample, this clonotype turned up many times. The chain uses TRBV7-9 and TRBJ2-5; D call uncertain. Germline CDR1 SEHNR, CDR2 FQNEAQ (reference sequence). The CDR3 runs 12 residues. Trimming shortened V by 1 base and J by 2 bases, and 2 bases separated the two germline ends. The CDR3, as DNA: TGTGCCAGCAGCTTAGGGCAAGAGACCCAGTACTTC. Translation gives CASSLGQETQYF.